This entry concerns a single T cell receptor (beta chain). Under the authors' procedure: For nucleated cells, counts were estimated from reference gene primer amplification. Profiled with immunoSEQ multiplex PCR; TCRdb holds only in-frame clones, not every one. The V and J calls and clone size were taken over from that table, and D and trimming were inferred from the DNA. The sample yields around 180,000 clones, about three quarters seen once. Germline CDR1 and CDR2: ENHRY and SYGVKD. This CDR3 is 15 amino acids long. The V end was cut by 0 bases, the J end by 2 bases, with 8 bases between. This sample was taken from a study of blood T cell repertoires in COVID-19. In the study overall: Acute and convalescent COVID-19 specimens originated in the United States, Italy and Spain.

The material sequenced was peripheral blood. The origin of this receptor is an elderly woman with COVID-19, enrolled during active disease. V usage is TRBV10-3 and J usage is TRBJ2-1; D unclear. CDR3 protein: CAISESSAAYNEQFF. CDR3 nucleotide sequence: TGTGCCATCAGTGAGTCAAGCGCTGCCTACAATGAGCAGTTCTTC.